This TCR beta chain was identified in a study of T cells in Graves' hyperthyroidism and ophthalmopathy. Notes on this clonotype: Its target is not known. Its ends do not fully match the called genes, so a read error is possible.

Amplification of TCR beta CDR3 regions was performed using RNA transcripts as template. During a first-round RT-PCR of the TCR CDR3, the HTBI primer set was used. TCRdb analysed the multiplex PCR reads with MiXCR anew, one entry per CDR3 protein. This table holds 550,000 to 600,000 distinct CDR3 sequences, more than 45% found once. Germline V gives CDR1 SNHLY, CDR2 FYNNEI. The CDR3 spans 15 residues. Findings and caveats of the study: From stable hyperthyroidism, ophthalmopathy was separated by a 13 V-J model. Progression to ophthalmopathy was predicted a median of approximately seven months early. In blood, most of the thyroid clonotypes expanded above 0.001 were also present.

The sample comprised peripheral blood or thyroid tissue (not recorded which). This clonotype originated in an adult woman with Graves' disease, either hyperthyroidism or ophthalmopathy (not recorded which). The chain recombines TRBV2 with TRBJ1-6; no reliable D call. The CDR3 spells CASSGMGQANSPPHF. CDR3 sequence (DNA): TGTGCCAGCAGTGGTATGGGCCAGGCGAATTCACCCCCCCACTTT.